Presented here are 10 T cell receptor beta chains from one specimen sequenced in a study of identical twins. TCRdb re-called the 5' RACE reads through MiXCR, storing one row per CDR3 protein. The table records 1.5 million to 2 million distinct CDR3 sequences, 25% to 35% of them present only once. The sequenced material came from cord blood. The receptors here all came from a newborn girl in good health.

This clonotype occurred many times. V is TRBV20-1 and J is TRBJ2-7; TRBD2 agrees at 7 bases. J was trimmed by 0 bases and V by 0 bases; bases with no gene match: 2. The germline gives CDR1 DFQATT, CDR2 SNEGSKA (reference sequence). CDR3 length: 14 residues. CDR3 DNA sequence: TGCAGTGCTAGAGAGGGGGGGAGCTCCTACGAGCAGTACTTC. It specifies CSAREGGSSYEQYF.

This clonotype was seen more than once but under ten times. This chain uses TRBV6-5 with TRBJ2-7, with 7 bases matching TRBD1. With 5 bases clipped from V and 3 bases from J, the junction kept 7 bases outside the gene matches. The CDR3 runs to 14 residues. CDR1 is MNHEY, CDR2 SVGAGI, per germline. The CDR3 region has the DNA TGTGCCAGCAGTAGACAGGGCCGACACTACGAGCAGTACTTC. Translation: CASSRQGRHYEQYF.

This clonotype was counted a few times. The chain joins TRBV27 to TRBJ2-7, with D unresolved. Per the germline V gene, CDR1 is MNHEY and CDR2 is SMNVEV (reference sequence). V was shortened by 7 bases and J by 5 bases, with 9 bases between the two germline ends. The CDR3 consists of 11 residues. DNA for the CDR3: TGTGCCAGCACCTTCCGGAACGAGCAGTACTTC. Its translation: CASTFRNEQYF.

V and J are TRBV7-9 and TRBJ1-1; D gene ambiguous. The V gene lost 5 bases and the J gene lost 3 bases, with 10 bases spanning the gap. CDR3 length equals 13 residues. Germline CDR1 is SEHNR and CDR2 is FQNEAQ (reference sequence). The CDR3 protein is CASSRMLDTEAFF. CDR3 bases: TGTGCCAGCAGCCGTATGTTGGACACTGAAGCTTTCTTT.

This clonotype came up a few times. The V gene is TRBV5-1, the J gene TRBJ2-7, with D tentatively TRBD2 (5 bases). CDR3 length: 14 amino acids. Trimming left V 0 bases short and J 3 bases short, with 10 bases between. In germline, CDR1 is SGHRS, CDR2 YFSETQ. CDR3 bases: TGCGCCAGCAGCTTGGTAGCGCACTACTACGAGCAGTACTTC. Encoded protein: CASSLVAHYYEQYF.

This clonotype was recorded a few times. The chain has TRBV28 and TRBJ2-3, with 8 bases identical to TRBD2. The junction had 7 bases not matched to a gene; V was cut back by 4 bases and J by 1 base. Germline V gives CDR1 MDHEN, CDR2 SYDVKM. CDR3 size: 16 residues. CDR3 region: CASSSRKTSGTDTQYF. The CDR3 region has the DNA TGTGCCAGCAGTTCCCGGAAGACTAGCGGCACAGATACGCAGTATTTT.

This chain joins TRBV6-5 and TRBJ1-2; 10 positions match TRBD1. The CDR3 runs to 18 residues. Germline V gene sequence: CDR1 MNHEY, CDR2 SVGAGI. Trimming took 2 bases from V and 2 from J; bases not matched to a gene: 11. The CDR3 DNA sequence: TGTGCCAGCAGTTACCCCGGGACAGGGGCTGAGGTGAACTATGGCTACACCTTC. Translated: CASSYPGTGAEVNYGYTF.

This clonotype showed up just a few times. The V and J genes are TRBV7-8 and TRBJ1-1, with 8 bases fitting TRBD1. V shed 5 bases, J shed 0 bases, and the junction held 5 bases outside the gene matches. CDR1 and CDR2 from the germline V gene are SGHVS and FQNEAQ. The CDR3 spans 15 residues. This CDR3 reads CASSGRDRMNTEAFF. The CDR3 region has the DNA TGTGCCAGCAGCGGGCGGGACAGGATGAACACTGAAGCTTTCTTT.

This clonotype was observed once. The rearrangement links TRBV29-1 to TRBJ1-2, with a weak D call TRBD1 (5 bases). The germline gives CDR1 SQVTM, CDR2 ANQGSEA. V was cut by 5 bases and J by 6 bases, with 13 bases left in between. The CDR3 is 12 amino acids. The CDR3 sequence: CSVLGLGNGYTF. The CDR3 DNA is TGCAGCGTTTTGGGACTTGGGAATGGCTACACCTTC.

The chain couples TRBV10-3 to TRBJ2-5; 9 bases align to TRBD2. Per the germline V gene, CDR1 is ENHRY and CDR2 is SYGVKD. V shed 2 bases, J shed 5 bases, and the junction held 6 bases outside the gene matches. CDR3 size: 15 residues. This CDR3 is CAISEGLARRETQYF. As DNA, the CDR3 is TGTGCCATCAGTGAGGGACTAGCGAGGCGGGAGACCCAGTACTTC.